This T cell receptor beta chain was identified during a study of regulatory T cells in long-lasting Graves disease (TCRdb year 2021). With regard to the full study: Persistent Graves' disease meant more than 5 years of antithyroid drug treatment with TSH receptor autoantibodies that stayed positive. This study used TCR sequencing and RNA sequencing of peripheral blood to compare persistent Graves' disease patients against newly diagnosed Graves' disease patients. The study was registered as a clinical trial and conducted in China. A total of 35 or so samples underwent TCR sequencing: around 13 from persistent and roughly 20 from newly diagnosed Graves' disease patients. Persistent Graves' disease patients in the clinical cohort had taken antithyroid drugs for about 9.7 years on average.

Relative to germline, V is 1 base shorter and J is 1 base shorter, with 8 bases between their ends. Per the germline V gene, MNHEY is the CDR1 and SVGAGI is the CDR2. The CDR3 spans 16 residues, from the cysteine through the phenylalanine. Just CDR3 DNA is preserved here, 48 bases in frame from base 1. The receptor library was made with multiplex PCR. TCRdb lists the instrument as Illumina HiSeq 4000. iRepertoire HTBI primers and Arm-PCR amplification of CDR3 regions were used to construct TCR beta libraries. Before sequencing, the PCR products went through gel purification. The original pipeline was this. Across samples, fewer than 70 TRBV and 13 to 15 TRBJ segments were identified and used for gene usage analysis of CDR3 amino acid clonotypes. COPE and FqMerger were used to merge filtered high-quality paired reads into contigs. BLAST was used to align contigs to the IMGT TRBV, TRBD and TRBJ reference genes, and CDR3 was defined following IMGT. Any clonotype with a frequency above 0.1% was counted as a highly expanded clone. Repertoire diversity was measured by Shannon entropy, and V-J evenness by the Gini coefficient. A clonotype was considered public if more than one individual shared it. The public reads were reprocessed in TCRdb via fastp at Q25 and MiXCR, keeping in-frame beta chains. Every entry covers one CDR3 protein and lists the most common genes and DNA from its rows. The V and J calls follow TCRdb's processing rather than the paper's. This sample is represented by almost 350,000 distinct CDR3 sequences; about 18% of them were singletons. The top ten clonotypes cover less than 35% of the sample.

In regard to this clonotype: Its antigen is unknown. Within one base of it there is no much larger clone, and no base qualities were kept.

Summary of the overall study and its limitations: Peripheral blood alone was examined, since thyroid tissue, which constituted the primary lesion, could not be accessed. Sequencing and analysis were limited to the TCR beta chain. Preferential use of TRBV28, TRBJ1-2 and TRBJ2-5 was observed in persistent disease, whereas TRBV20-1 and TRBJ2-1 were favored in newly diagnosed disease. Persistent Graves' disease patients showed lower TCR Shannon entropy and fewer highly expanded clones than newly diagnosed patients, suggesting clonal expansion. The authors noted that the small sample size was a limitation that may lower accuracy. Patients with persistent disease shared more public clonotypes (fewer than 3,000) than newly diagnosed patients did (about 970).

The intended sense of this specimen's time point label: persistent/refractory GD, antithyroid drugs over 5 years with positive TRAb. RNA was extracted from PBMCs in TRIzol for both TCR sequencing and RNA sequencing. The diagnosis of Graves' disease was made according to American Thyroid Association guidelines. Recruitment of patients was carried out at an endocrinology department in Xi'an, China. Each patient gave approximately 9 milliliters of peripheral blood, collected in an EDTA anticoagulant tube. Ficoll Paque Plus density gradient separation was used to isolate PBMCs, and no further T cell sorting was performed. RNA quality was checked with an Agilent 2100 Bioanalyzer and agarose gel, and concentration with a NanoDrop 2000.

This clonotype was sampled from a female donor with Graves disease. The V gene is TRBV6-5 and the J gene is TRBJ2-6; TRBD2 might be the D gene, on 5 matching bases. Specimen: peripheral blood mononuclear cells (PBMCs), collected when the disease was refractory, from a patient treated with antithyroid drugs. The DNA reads TGTGCCAGCAGTTACTGGCGGAGGTCTGGGGCCAACGTCCTGACTTTC. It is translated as CASSYWRRSGANVLTF.